Following are 27 T cell receptor beta chains from one sample sequenced in a study of response to subunit inactivated influenza vaccine. TCRdb used MiXCR to reprocess the RT-PCR reads, holding one entry per CDR3 protein. Here the sample spans some 500,000 distinct CDR3 sequences, about 25% being singletons. Specimen: CD4+ T cells sorted from PBMCs, collected roughly 5 days after vaccination. Receptor source: a man aged 45 to 65 who received an inactivated influenza vaccine.

On this clonotype itself: One junction end disagrees with the germline gene, perhaps due to a read error. The chain has TRBV6-2 or TRBV6-3 and TRBJ2-1; D gene uncertain. The CDR3 extends over 13 amino acids. CDR1 MNHEY and CDR2 SVGEGT come from the germline V gene. CDR3 protein: CACSYVPYNEQFF. The CDR3 region has the DNA TGTGCCTGCAGTTACGTCCCGTACAATGAGCAGTTCTTC.

This sequence joins TRBV6-5 and TRBJ1-1; TRBD1 aligns across 9 bases. This CDR3 is built from 15 residues. Germline V CDR1 and CDR2: MNHEY, SVGAGI. V dropped 5 bases and J dropped 1; count of bases not matched to a gene: 5. The CDR3 sequence is CASSNPGQGNTEAFF. The CDR3 nucleotides read TGTGCCAGCAGTAACCCGGGACAGGGGAACACTGAAGCTTTCTTT.

This rearrangement joins TRBV12-3 or TRBV12-4 to TRBJ2-7; the D is unclear. The CDR3 totals 16 residues. Between the trimmed V and J ends, which lost 7 bases and 2 bases, there was a span of 21 bases. DNA of the CDR3: TGTGCCAGCACAGACCGTCGCCTCCATCTTACCTACGAGCAGTACTTC. Protein product: CASTDRRLHLTYEQYF.

The chain carries TRBV20-1 and TRBJ2-1, with D possibly being TRBD2 (5 bases). V lost 3 bases to trimming and J lost 0 bases, with 6 bases between them. Germline loops: CDR1 DFQATT, CDR2 SNEGSKA (reference sequence). The CDR3 covers 13 residues. CDR3 amino acids: CSASGGSYNEQFF. CDR3 coding DNA: TGCAGTGCTAGCGGAGGCTCCTACAATGAGCAGTTCTTC.

V is TRBV15 and J is TRBJ1-2; D is undetermined. V was cut by 5 bases and J by 3 bases, with 13 bases left in between. This CDR3 has 14 residues. Looked up from germline, CDR1 is LNHNV and CDR2 is YYDKDF (reference sequence). The CDR3 DNA reads as TGTGCCACCAGCCCGACCCTTGGTGACTATGGCTACACCTTC. Its protein product is CATSPTLGDYGYTF.

CDR3 region: CASSDADRINNEQFF. The CDR3 DNA reads as TGTGCCAGCAGCGACGCCGACAGGATAAACAATGAGCAGTTCTTC. The rearrangement links TRBV7-6 to TRBJ2-1, with D possibly matching TRBD1 (6 bases). The CDR3 totals 15 residues. V shed 5 bases and J shed 5 bases, with 16 bases lying between them. CDR1 and CDR2 from the germline V gene are SGHVS and FNYEAQ.

This clonotype was detected a few times. The chain is built from TRBV6-2 or TRBV6-3 and TRBJ2-3; TRBD1 agrees at 8 bases. The ends lost 8 bases at V and 1 base at J; junction bases unmatched: 8. CDR1 and CDR2 (germline): MNHEY, SVGEGT. This CDR3 region has 15 residues. This CDR3 is CASRVDRGRTDTQYF. The DNA of the CDR3 is TGTGCCAGCCGAGTAGACAGGGGACGCACAGATACGCAGTATTTT.

This clonotype has a handful of counts. This sequence joins TRBV7-3 and TRBJ2-1; D ambiguous. This CDR3 is built from 20 residues. CDR1 is SGHTA and CDR2 is FQGTGA in the germline V gene. Trimming stripped 4 bases from V and 0 bases from J, with 25 bases between. CDR3 in amino acids: CASSSIALGSIGTSYNEQFF. CDR3 nucleotides: TGTGCCAGCAGCTCTATAGCCTTGGGTTCTATCGGAACCTCCTACAATGAGCAGTTCTTC.

There are a few counts of this clonotype. The CDR3 loop is CASSQATRNTEAFF. DNA for the CDR3: TGTGCCAGCAGCCAAGCTACGAGGAACACTGAAGCTTTCTTT. The chain carries TRBV3-1 and TRBJ1-1; D not certain. V was trimmed by 1 base and J by 1 base, leaving 7 bases between them. From germline, CDR1 is LGHDT and CDR2 YNNKEL (reference sequence). The CDR3 is made up of 14 amino acids. Full variable domain (outside the CDR3, taken from reference TRBV3-1 and TRBJ1-1): DTAVSQTPKYLVTQMGNDKSIKCEQNLGHDTMYWYKQDSKKFLKIMFSYNNKELIINETVPNRFSPKSPDKAHLNLHINSLELGDSAVYFCASSQATRNTEAFFGQGTRLTVV.

J is TRBJ1-5 and V is TRBV6-1; D gene ambiguous. V gave up 6 bases and J gave up 6 bases, with 12 bases separating them. The CDR3 loop spans 13 amino acids. Germline CDR1 MNHNS, CDR2 SASEGT. DNA for the CDR3: TGTGCCAGCAGCCGCGAGGGCGGTCAGCCCCAGCATTTT. Its translation: CASSREGGQPQHF.

The chain joins TRBV29-1 to TRBJ2-7, with a tentative D call TRBD2 (6 bases). This CDR3 spans 11 amino acids. Trimming pared 1 base from V and 9 bases from J, leaving 10 bases between. The germline gives CDR1 SQVTM, CDR2 ANQGSEA. The CDR3 DNA is TGCAGCGTTGAAGGGTCGGAGGGGCAGTACTTC. As protein: CSVEGSEGQYF.

The rearrangement links TRBV12-3 or TRBV12-4 to TRBJ2-7; D gene uncertain. CDR3 length: 13 residues. Trimming removed 3 bases from V and 4 bases from J, with 10 bases in between. CDR3 in amino acids: CASSLALLYEQYF. The CDR3 DNA reads TGTGCCAGCAGTTTGGCCCTCCTGTACGAGCAGTACTTC.

The J gene is TRBJ2-1, the V gene TRBV2; 8 positions agree with TRBD2. Germline V gene data show CDR1 as SNHLY and CDR2 as FYNNEI. The CDR3 sequence is 14 residues long. V lost 6 bases and J lost 3; bases outside the gene matches: 4. The CDR3 coding sequence is TGTGCCAGCAGGACGGGGGGGGTCTACAATGAGCAGTTCTTC. This encodes CASRTGGVYNEQFF.

This sequence joins TRBV10-3 and TRBJ2-2; D tentatively fits TRBD1 or TRBD2 (6 bases each). The V gene lost 6 bases and the J gene lost 1 base, with 12 bases spanning the gap. This CDR3 is built from 15 residues. Germline values: CDR1 ENHRY, CDR2 SYGVKD. Written as DNA, the CDR3 is TGTGCCATCAGGCCGGGGGCGCGGAACACCGGGGAGCTGTTTTTT. The encoded protein is CAIRPGARNTGELFF.

The chain joins TRBV5-1 to TRBJ2-3; possibly TRBD1 or TRBD2 for D (5 bases each). Germline V gene sequence: CDR1 SGHRS, CDR2 YFSETQ. CDR3 length: 17 amino acids. Trimming removed 0 bases at V and 0 bases at J, with 14 bases between. For the CDR3, the DNA is TGCGCCAGCAGCTTGGCGAGGGCAGGGCTTAGCACAGATACGCAGTATTTT. It encodes CASSLARAGLSTDTQYF.

This clonotype has only a few counts. The chain uses TRBV4-3 and TRBJ2-3; D gene uncertain. Trimming stripped 4 bases from V and 0 bases from J, with 8 bases between. This CDR3 comprises 14 residues. CDR1 and CDR2 from the germline V gene are LGHNA and YSLEER. This CDR3 reads CASSPQRSTDTQYF. The DNA for the CDR3 is TGCGCCAGCAGCCCCCAGCGAAGCACAGATACGCAGTATTTT.

This clonotype was detected only a few times. The chain is built from TRBV7-8 and TRBJ2-7, with a possible D match to TRBD2 (5 bases). In germline, CDR1 is SGHVS, CDR2 FQNEAQ. The CDR3 consists of 15 residues. V lost 4 bases and J 0 bases, leaving 13 bases between the germline ends. CDR3 in DNA: TGTGCCAGCAGCTCCAGAGGGCCTTCCTCCTACGAGCAGTACTTC. Its translation is CASSSRGPSSYEQYF.

This clonotype was seen a handful of times. The chain couples TRBV6-2 or TRBV6-3 to TRBJ2-7; the D is unclear. The V gene's germline CDR1 is MNHEY and CDR2 SVGEGT. Between the trimmed V and J ends, which lost 7 bases and 6 bases, there was a span of 16 bases. This CDR3 has 13 residues. CDR3 nucleotide sequence: TGTGCCAGCAAACGGTCCTTCGCCGGCGAGCAGTACTTC. Its protein is CASKRSFAGEQYF.

The rearrangement links TRBV7-7 to TRBJ2-1; 8 bases are shared with TRBD1. With V trimmed by 5 bases and J by 5 bases, 8 bases remained unmatched. The germline V gene has CDR1 SSHAT and CDR2 FNYEAQ (reference sequence). The CDR3 extends over 15 amino acids. The CDR3 spells CASSAGGAPDNEQFF. The CDR3 DNA sequence: TGTGCCAGCAGCGCAGGGGGCGCGCCGGACAATGAGCAGTTCTTC.

The genes are TRBV4-1 and TRBJ2-5, with D possibly TRBD2 on 5 matching bases. V dropped 0 bases and J dropped 1 base, with 12 bases sitting between them. Per the germline V gene, CDR1 is MGHRA and CDR2 is YSYEKL. The CDR3 runs to 16 residues. DNA for the CDR3: TGCGCCAGCAGCCAAGAAGGAGCGGTGAGCCAAGAGACCCAGTACTTC. It translates to CASSQEGAVSQETQYF.

In nucleotides, the CDR3 is TGTGCCAGCAGCAGCAGGGTAACTGGGGCCAACGTCCTGACTTTC. It yields the protein CASSSRVTGANVLTF. The chain joins TRBV7-8 to TRBJ2-6; D might be TRBD1 (5 bases). V was shortened by 5 bases and J by 2 bases, with 10 bases between the two germline ends. Germline V gives CDR1 SGHVS, CDR2 FQNEAQ. The CDR3 totals 15 residues. The whole variable domain, filled in from reference TRBV7-8 and TRBJ2-6, reads GAGVSQSPRYKVAKRGQDVALRCDPISGHVSLFWYQQALGQGPEFLTYFQNEAQLDKSGLPSDRFFAERPEGSVSTLKIQRTQQEDSAVYLCASSSRVTGANVLTFGAGSRLTVL.

V gene TRBV20-1 combines with J gene TRBJ1-4; TRBD1 aligns across 7 bases. The CDR3 covers 14 residues. Losses at the gene ends were 3 bases for V and 0 bases for J; bases not matched to a gene: 1. Germline CDR1 DFQATT, CDR2 SNEGSKA (reference sequence). The CDR3 here is CSARGTATNEKLFF. The CDR3 bases are TGCAGTGCTAGGGGGACAGCAACTAATGAAAAACTGTTTTTT.

The chain has TRBV10-3 and TRBJ2-5; 8 bases are shared with TRBD1. The CDR3 is 15 amino acids. Germline V gene data show CDR1 as ENHRY and CDR2 as SYGVKD. Unmatched junction bases numbered 8, after V lost 6 bases and J lost 2 bases. DNA of the CDR3: TGTGCCATCAGCACGGGCGACAGGGGTCAAGAGACCCAGTACTTC. Protein: CAISTGDRGQETQYF.

V gene TRBV20-1 combines with J gene TRBJ2-5, with 14 bases lining up with TRBD2. The germline gives CDR1 DFQATT, CDR2 SNEGSKA (reference sequence). The CDR3 is made up of 15 amino acids. The V gene end was trimmed by 5 bases and the J gene end by 5 bases; junction bases not matched to a gene: 7. This CDR3 is CSASGLAGAGETQYF. The CDR3 region has the DNA TGCAGTGCTTCGGGACTAGCGGGAGCAGGGGAGACCCAGTACTTC.

This clonotype was counted a few times. The rearrangement links TRBV12-3 or TRBV12-4 to TRBJ1-6, with a possible D match to TRBD1 (5 bases). The CDR3 spans 17 residues. The V and J ends lost 4 bases and 0 bases respectively, with 13 bases between them. This chain's CDR3 is CASSSRWGSSYNSPLHF. In DNA, the CDR3 is TGTGCCAGCAGTTCCCGATGGGGGAGCTCCTATAATTCACCCCTCCACTTT.

V is TRBV20-1 and J is TRBJ2-7; possible D gene TRBD1, 6 bases. Trimming pared 5 bases from V and 3 bases from J, leaving 14 bases between. This CDR3 comprises 13 residues. The germline V gene has CDR1 DFQATT and CDR2 SNEGSKA (reference sequence). Here the CDR3 DNA reads TGCAGTGCTCTCGGGACAATCAACTACGAGCAGTACTTC. Its translation: CSALGTINYEQYF.

Here the CDR3 DNA reads TGCGCCAGCAGCGACGGCGGACAGGGGGCGGGCTACACCTTC. This encodes CASSDGGQGAGYTF. The genes are TRBV5-1 and TRBJ1-2; 11 nucleotides match TRBD1. CDR1 is SGHRS and CDR2 is YFSETQ in the germline V gene. CDR3 size: 14 residues. With 4 bases clipped from V and 8 bases from J, the junction kept 7 bases outside the gene matches. The full variable domain, its missing parts supplied by reference TRBV5-1 and TRBJ1-2, is KAGVTQTPRYLIKTRGQQVTLSCSPISGHRSVSWYQQTPGQGLQFLFEYFSETQRNKGNFPGRFSGRQFSNSRSEMNVSTLELGDSALYLCASSDGGQGAGYTFGSGTRLTVV.